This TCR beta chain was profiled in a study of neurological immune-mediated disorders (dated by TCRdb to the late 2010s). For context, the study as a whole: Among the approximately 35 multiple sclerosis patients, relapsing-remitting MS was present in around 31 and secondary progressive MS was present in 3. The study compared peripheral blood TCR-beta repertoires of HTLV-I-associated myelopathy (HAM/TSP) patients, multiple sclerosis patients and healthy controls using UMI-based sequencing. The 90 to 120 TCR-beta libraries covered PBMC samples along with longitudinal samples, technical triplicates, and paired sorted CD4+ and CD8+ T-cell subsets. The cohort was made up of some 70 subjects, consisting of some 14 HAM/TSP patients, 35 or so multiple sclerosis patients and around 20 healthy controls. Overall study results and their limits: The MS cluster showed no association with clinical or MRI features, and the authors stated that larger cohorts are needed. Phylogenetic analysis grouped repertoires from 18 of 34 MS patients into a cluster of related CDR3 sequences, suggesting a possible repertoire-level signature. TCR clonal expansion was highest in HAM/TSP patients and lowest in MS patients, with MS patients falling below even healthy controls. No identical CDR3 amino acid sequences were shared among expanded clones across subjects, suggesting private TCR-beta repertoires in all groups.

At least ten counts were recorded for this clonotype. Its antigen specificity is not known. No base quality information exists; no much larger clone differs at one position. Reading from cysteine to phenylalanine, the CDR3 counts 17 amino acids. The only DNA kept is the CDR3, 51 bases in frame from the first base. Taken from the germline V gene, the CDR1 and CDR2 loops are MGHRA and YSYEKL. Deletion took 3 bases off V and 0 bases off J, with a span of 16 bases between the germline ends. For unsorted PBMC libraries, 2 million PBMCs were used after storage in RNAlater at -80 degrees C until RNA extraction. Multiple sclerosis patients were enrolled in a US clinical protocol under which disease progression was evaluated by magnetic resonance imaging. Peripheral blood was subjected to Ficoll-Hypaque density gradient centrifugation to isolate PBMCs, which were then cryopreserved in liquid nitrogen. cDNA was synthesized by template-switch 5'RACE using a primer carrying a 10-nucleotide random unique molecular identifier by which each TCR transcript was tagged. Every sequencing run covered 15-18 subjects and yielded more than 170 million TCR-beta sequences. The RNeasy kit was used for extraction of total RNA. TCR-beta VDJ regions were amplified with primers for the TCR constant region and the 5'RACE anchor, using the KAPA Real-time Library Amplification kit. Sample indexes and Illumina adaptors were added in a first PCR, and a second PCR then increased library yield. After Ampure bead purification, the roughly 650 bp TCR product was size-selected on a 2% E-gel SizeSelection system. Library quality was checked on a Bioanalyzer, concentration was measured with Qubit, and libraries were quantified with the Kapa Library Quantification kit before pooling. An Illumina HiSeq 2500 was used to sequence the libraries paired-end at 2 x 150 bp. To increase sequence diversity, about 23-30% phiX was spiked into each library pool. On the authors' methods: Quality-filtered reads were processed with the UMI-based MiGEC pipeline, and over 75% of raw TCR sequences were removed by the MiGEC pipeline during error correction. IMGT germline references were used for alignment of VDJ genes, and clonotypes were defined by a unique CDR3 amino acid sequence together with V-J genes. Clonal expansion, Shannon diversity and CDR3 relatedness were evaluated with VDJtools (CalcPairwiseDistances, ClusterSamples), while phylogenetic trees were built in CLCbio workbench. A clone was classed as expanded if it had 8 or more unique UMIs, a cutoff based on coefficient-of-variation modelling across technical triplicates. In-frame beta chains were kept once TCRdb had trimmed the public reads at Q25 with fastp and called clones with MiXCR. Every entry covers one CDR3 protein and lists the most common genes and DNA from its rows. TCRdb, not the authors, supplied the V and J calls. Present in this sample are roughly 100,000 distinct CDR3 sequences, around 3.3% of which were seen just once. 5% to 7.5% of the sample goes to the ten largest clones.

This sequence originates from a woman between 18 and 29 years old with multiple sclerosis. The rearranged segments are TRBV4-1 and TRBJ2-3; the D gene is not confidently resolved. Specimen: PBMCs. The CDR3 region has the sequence CASSQMGPFSSTDTQYF. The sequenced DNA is TGCGCCAGCAGCCAGATGGGCCCCTTTTCTAGCACAGATACGCAGTATTTT.